This T cell receptor (beta chain) was identified during a study of CD8 T cells in Susac syndrome. Trimming took 6 bases from V and 2 from J, leaving 19 bases between them. Germline V CDR1 and CDR2: MNHEY, SMNVEV (reference sequence). The CDR3 sequence is 16 residues long. Reverse transcription of about 0.5 to 1 ug RNA used random hexamers. TCRdb independently ran MiXCR on the immunoSEQ multiplex PCR reads; one entry per CDR3 protein. The table records approximately 49,000 distinct CDR3 sequences, roughly 94% of them present only once. Sequences were obtained from CD8+ T cells from PBMCs. The rearrangement links TRBV27 to TRBJ2-5, with D possibly TRBD1 on 5 matching bases. This clonotype was obtained from a human donor with Susac syndrome. The CDR3 protein is CASSSQVDTGQETQYF. The CDR3 DNA is TGTGCCAGCAGCTCCCAGGTGGACACAGGACAAGAGACCCAGTACTTC.